The 31 T cell receptor beta chains in this list originate from one sample, sequenced in a study of CD8 T cells in ankylosing spondylitis. TCRdb reanalysed the 5' RACE reads using MiXCR and keeps one entry per CDR3 protein. Found here are more than 600,000 distinct CDR3 sequences, roughly 19% of them singletons; the top ten hold around 19%. These receptors' targets are unknown. General study results and limits: Seemingly characteristic of ankylosing spondylitis blood was a TCR beta motif consisting of about 8 highly homologous variants.

Source material: blood, either unsorted or a sorted T cell fraction (not recorded which). These receptor sequences come from a male donor with ankylosing spondylitis.

This clonotype was seen at least ten times. V usage is TRBV20-1 and J usage is TRBJ2-1; maybe TRBD2 (6 bases). This CDR3 contains 14 residues. Between the trimmed V and J ends, which lost 5 bases and 6 bases, there was a span of 17 bases. Germline CDR1 and CDR2: DFQATT and SNEGSKA (reference sequence). Here the CDR3 reads CSAAGPSGSNEQFF. Written as DNA, the CDR3 is TGCAGTGCTGCGGGACCTTCGGGGAGCAATGAGCAGTTCTTC.

The V call is TRBV29-1, the J call TRBJ2-5; possible D gene TRBD1, 5 bases. Germline loops: CDR1 SQVTM, CDR2 ANQGSEA. The CDR3 extends over 14 amino acids. V shed 3 bases and J shed 5 bases, with 16 bases lying between them. CDR3 in amino acids: CSVDLRQGAETQYF. The CDR3 DNA is TGCAGCGTTGACCTAAGGCAGGGTGCGGAGACCCAGTACTTC.

As DNA, the CDR3 is TGTGCCAGCAGATTCAGGACAGGGAGTGGAACTGAAGCTTTCTTT. This translates into CASRFRTGSGTEAFF. The chain links TRBV12-3 or TRBV12-4 to TRBJ1-1; TRBD1 matches at 8 bases. V was clipped by 6 bases and J by 5 bases; unmatched bases: 11. The CDR3 is 15 amino acids.

V gene TRBV7-2 combines with J gene TRBJ2-2, with 11 bases identical to TRBD1. There are 16 residues in the CDR3. The germline CDR1 and CDR2 sequences are SGHTA and FQGNSA. V dropped 3 bases and J dropped 4; count of bases not matched to a gene: 4. The CDR3 coding sequence is TGTGCCAGCAGCTTGGACAGGGGGCTTCTCACCGGGGAGCTGTTTTTT. Its protein is CASSLDRGLLTGELFF.

This clonotype was recorded a few times. The genes are TRBV18 and TRBJ1-2; D is uncertain. Germline V gene lookup returns CDR1 KGHSH and CDR2 LQKENI. The CDR3 totals 15 residues. Between the trimmed V and J ends, which lost 5 bases and 1 base, there was a span of 14 bases. CDR3 region: CASSKFMDVNYGYTF. For the CDR3, the DNA is TGTGCCAGCTCAAAATTCATGGACGTTAACTATGGCTACACCTTC.

This clonotype has a handful of counts. V is TRBV30 and J is TRBJ2-7; D is undetermined. Germline CDR1 and CDR2: GTSNPN and SVGIG (reference sequence). The CDR3 has 13 amino acids. Trimming left V 0 bases short and J 6 bases short, with 12 bases between. CDR3 DNA: TGTGCCTGGAGTGTATCTGGGTCGGGCGAGCAGTACTTC. Amino acids: CAWSVSGSGEQYF.

This chain joins TRBV12-3 or TRBV12-4 and TRBJ2-3; TRBD1 aligns across 7 bases. The CDR3 is made up of 14 amino acids. The junction had 8 bases not matched to a gene; V was cut back by 5 bases and J by 6 bases. The CDR3: CASSPTTGWDTQYF. The CDR3, as DNA: TGTGCCAGCAGTCCTACGACAGGGTGGGATACGCAGTATTTT.

The chain employs TRBV3-1 and TRBJ2-4; D is uncertain. V was clipped by 1 base and J by 9 bases, with 7 bases between them. Germline loops: CDR1 LGHDT, CDR2 YNNKEL (reference sequence). This CDR3 is built from 12 residues. In nucleotides, the CDR3 is TGTGCCAGCAGCCAAGCCTGGTCCATTCAGTACTTC. It is translated as CASSQAWSIQYF.

This clonotype was seen more than once but under ten times. The chain is built from TRBV19 and TRBJ2-3, with D perhaps matching TRBD2 (6 bases). This CDR3 comprises 14 residues. Trimming stripped 6 bases from V and 4 bases from J, with 14 bases between. CDR1 is LNHDA, CDR2 SQIVND, per germline (reference sequence). The CDR3 nucleotides read TGTGCCAGTAGCACCTCGGGGAGGCCAGATACGCAGTATTTT. It encodes CASSTSGRPDTQYF.

About this clonotype itself: Germline and junction disagree at one end, which may indicate a read error. J is TRBJ2-7 and V is TRBV30; D may correspond to TRBD1 or TRBD2 (5 bases each). The V gene's germline CDR1 is GTSNPN and CDR2 SVGIG (reference sequence). The CDR3 extends over 14 amino acids. CDR3 sequence reads: CAWSRQGGSYVQYF. CDR3 nucleotides: TGTGCCTGGAGTCGTCAGGGCGGGTCCTACGTGCAGTACTTC.

The chain is built from TRBV7-2 and TRBJ2-1; 10 nucleotides align to TRBD1. From germline, CDR1 is SGHTA and CDR2 FQGNSA. The J segment lost 8 bases and the V segment lost 1 base, leaving 11 bases of the junction unmatched. CDR3 size: 17 residues. The CDR3 protein is CASSLGRTGGAGDEQFF. CDR3 sequence (DNA): TGTGCCAGCAGCTTAGGACGGACAGGGGGGGCGGGAGATGAGCAGTTCTTC.

V usage is TRBV20-1 and J usage is TRBJ2-5; unclear D gene. Germline CDR1 DFQATT, CDR2 SNEGSKA (reference sequence). Trimming stripped 5 bases from V and 0 bases from J, with 1 base between. CDR3 length: 10 residues. The chain's CDR3 is CSAYQETQYF. Written as DNA, the CDR3 is TGCAGTGCTTACCAAGAGACCCAGTACTTC.

This clonotype was detected ten times or more. The V gene is TRBV12-3 or TRBV12-4, the J gene TRBJ1-2; TRBD1 aligns across 7 bases. The CDR3 is 14 residues long. V dropped 2 bases and J dropped 10; count of bases not matched to a gene: 10. The DNA of the CDR3 is TGTGCCAGCAGTTTAAACAGGGGACCATGGGACTACACCTTC. This encodes CASSLNRGPWDYTF.

The genes are TRBV20-1 and TRBJ2-7, with D uncertain. Trimming pared 5 bases from V and 5 bases from J, leaving 10 bases between. Germline V gene lookup returns CDR1 DFQATT and CDR2 SNEGSKA (reference sequence). The CDR3 extends over 11 amino acids. The CDR3 sequence: CSAPHVHEQYF. The CDR3 region has the DNA TGCAGTGCTCCCCACGTTCACGAGCAGTACTTC.

V usage is TRBV7-9 and J usage is TRBJ2-7; 9 nucleotides agree with TRBD1. CDR3 length equals 15 residues. V shed 4 bases and J 3 bases; nucleotides not matched to a gene: 7. Germline-derived CDR1 and CDR2 are SEHNR and FQNEAQ (reference sequence). The CDR3 DNA follows: TGTGCCAGCAGCTGGCCGGGACAGGGCATCTACGAGCAGTACTTC. The encoded protein is CASSWPGQGIYEQYF.

In its sample, this clonotype was seen a few times. The chain links TRBV21-1 to TRBJ1-1; the table's D call of TRBD1 was not tested on the DNA. TRBV21-1 is marked as a pseudogene. The CDR3 loop spans 17 amino acids. CDR3 amino acids: CASSGQGATDAGTEAFF. CDR3 nucleotides: TGTGCCAGCAGTGGACAGGGGGCGACGGATGCGGGCACTGAAGCTTTCTTT.

This clonotype was seen a handful of times. The chain combines TRBV10-3 with TRBJ2-5, with 10 bases lining up with TRBD2. Germline V gene sequence: CDR1 ENHRY, CDR2 SYGVKD. Trimming at V came to 4 bases and at J to 2 bases, leaving 1 base not matched to a gene. This CDR3 region has 14 residues. CDR3 in amino acids: CAISGAGGQETQYF. For the CDR3, the DNA is TGTGCCATCAGTGGAGCGGGGGGGCAAGAGACCCAGTACTTC.

This chain links TRBV5-5 with TRBJ2-7; TRBD2 matches at 7 bases. The CDR3 is 15 amino acids. Germline V lookup: CDR1 SGHKS, CDR2 YYEKEE (reference sequence). The J segment lost 0 bases and the V segment lost 4 bases, leaving 7 bases of the junction unmatched. DNA of the CDR3: TGTGCCAGCAGCCGACAGCGGGGCGCCTCCTACGAGCAGTACTTC. Translating it yields CASSRQRGASYEQYF.

The V and J genes are TRBV15 and TRBJ2-1; D may correspond to TRBD1 or TRBD2 (5 bases each). Germline assignment: CDR1 LNHNV and CDR2 YYDKDF (reference sequence). This CDR3 comprises 14 residues. V lost 0 bases and J lost 16, with 19 bases in between. CDR3 DNA sequence: TGTGCCACCAGCAGAGAGACGGGGCAGCCCGCGATCTTCTTC. Protein: CATSRETGQPAIFF.

V is TRBV27 and J is TRBJ2-1, with D perhaps TRBD1 (6 bases). This CDR3 region has 16 residues. CDR1 is MNHEY and CDR2 is SMNVEV in the germline V gene (reference sequence). Deletions cut 3 bases from V and 4 bases from J, with 16 bases between. The CDR3 loop is CASSLIGTQGYNEQFF. The CDR3 nucleotides are TGTGCCAGCAGTTTGATCGGCACACAGGGATACAATGAGCAGTTCTTC.

This clonotype has just a few counts. The chain couples TRBV25-1 to TRBJ1-2; tentative D call: TRBD1 (5 bases). This CDR3 comprises 17 residues. Trimming took off 3 bases at V and 4 bases at J, with 21 bases between the two ends. Germline-derived CDR1 and CDR2 are MGHDK and SYGVNS. The CDR3 DNA reads as TGTGCCAGCAGTGACCGGGTGGGCCCAGGGTCGGGCTATGGCTACACCTTC. This gives the protein CASSDRVGPGSGYGYTF.

A few counts support this clonotype. The chain uses TRBV29-1 and TRBJ1-1; D gene ambiguous. With 5 bases removed from V and 1 base from J, the gap between germline ends came to 11 bases. The CDR3 length is 13 residues. CDR1 SQVTM and CDR2 ANQGSEA come from the germline V gene. The CDR3 sequence is CSVQPAGNTEAFF. CDR3 in DNA: TGCAGCGTTCAACCCGCGGGGAACACTGAAGCTTTCTTT.

V usage is TRBV5-1 and J usage is TRBJ2-7; TRBD1 might be the D (5 bases). V lost 4 bases, J lost 1 base, and 15 bases lay in between. Germline V gene lookup returns CDR1 SGHRS and CDR2 YFSETQ. This CDR3 is built from 15 residues. The chain's CDR3 is CASSPRPGRSYEQYF. CDR3 DNA: TGCGCCAGCAGCCCTCGGCCAGGGCGGTCCTACGAGCAGTACTTC.

The sample holds a few counts of this clonotype. The rearrangement uses TRBV29-1 and TRBJ2-5, with 10 bases lining up with TRBD2. The V segment lost 7 bases and the J segment 5 bases; nucleotides outside the gene matches: 7. The CDR3 has 13 amino acids. Germline loops: CDR1 SQVTM, CDR2 ANQGSEA. DNA of the CDR3: TGCAGCGGTGCTAGCGGGAGTGGGGAGACCCAGTACTTC. It encodes CSGASGSGETQYF.

This clonotype was counted between two and nine times. This rearrangement joins TRBV29-1 to TRBJ2-1; weak D call: TRBD1 (5 bases). The CDR3 has 12 amino acids. Trimming left V 6 bases short and J 3 bases short, with 9 bases between. Germline CDR1 SQVTM, CDR2 ANQGSEA. Here the CDR3 DNA reads TGCAGCGTGCTTCAGGGCTACAATGAGCAGTTCTTC. Its translation: CSVLQGYNEQFF.

This clonotype was counted between two and nine times. The J gene is TRBJ2-7, the V gene TRBV2, with D perhaps given as TRBD1 or TRBD2 (5 bases each). Germline V lookup: CDR1 SNHLY, CDR2 FYNNEI. Trimming removed 1 base from V and 4 bases from J, with 14 bases in between. The length of the CDR3 is 15 residues. The CDR3 bases are TGTGCCAGCAGTGAAGGACCCAGGGAGTCGTACGAGCAGTACTTC. Its translation is CASSEGPRESYEQYF.

This rearrangement joins TRBV11-2 to TRBJ1-6; D is unresolved. The germline CDR1 and CDR2 sequences are SGHAT and FQNNGV. Trimming took off 0 bases at V and 7 bases at J, with 13 bases between the two ends. This CDR3 is 16 amino acids long. CDR3 region: CASSLEGPLGNSPLHF. CDR3 DNA sequence: TGTGCCAGCAGCTTAGAAGGGCCACTGGGCAATTCACCCCTCCACTTT.

This clonotype was seen a few times. The chain recombines TRBV4-3 with TRBJ1-2; D is unresolved. This CDR3 region has 14 residues. V was shortened by 0 bases and J by 5 bases, with 10 bases between the two germline ends. Germline V gene data show CDR1 as LGHNA and CDR2 as YSLEER. The CDR3 nucleotides read TGCGCCAGCAGCCAAGAGGAGGAGTTTTATGGCTACACCTTC. Translating it yields CASSQEEEFYGYTF.

V usage is TRBV28 and J usage is TRBJ2-7, with D tentatively TRBD1 (5 bases). The V end was cut by 5 bases, the J end by 5 bases, with 19 bases between. This CDR3 contains 15 residues. Germline CDR1 MDHEN, CDR2 SYDVKM. The CDR3 region is CASSRAPLRVNEQYF. The DNA for the CDR3 is TGTGCCAGCAGTCGGGCCCCACTCAGGGTGAACGAGCAGTACTTC.

The chain employs TRBV27 and TRBJ2-3; 7 bases line up with TRBD2. Germline V gene data show CDR1 as MNHEY and CDR2 as SMNVEV (reference sequence). The CDR3 extends over 15 amino acids. Trimming at V came to 0 bases and at J to 1 base, leaving 1 base not matched to a gene. The CDR3 nucleotides are TGTGCCAGCAGTTTATCTCGGGAGGGCACAGATACGCAGTATTTT. Amino acids: CASSLSREGTDTQYF.

J is TRBJ2-3 and V is TRBV11-2; TRBD2 aligns across 9 bases. Per germline, CDR1 SGHAT and CDR2 FQNNGV. The CDR3 consists of 14 residues. The trim removed 9 bases at V and 0 bases at J, leaving 4 bases unmatched. CDR3 sequence: CASGLAHSTDTQYF. The CDR3 nucleotides are TGTGCCAGTGGACTAGCGCATAGCACAGATACGCAGTATTTT.